The 10 T cell receptor beta chains below were found in one sample sequenced in a study of T-cell memory formation after mild COVID-19. Each CDR3 protein is one row after TCRdb ran MiXCR on the 5' RACE reads. The sample lists 80,000 to 95,000 distinct CDR3 sequences; more than 20% were seen once. Input material: PBMCs or a T cell subset sorted from them (not recorded which). The origin of the receptors is a man between 18 and 35 years old who had mild COVID-19 (a few samples of this study predate the infection). Cell type and time point are not known.

The chain combines TRBV6-2 or TRBV6-3 with TRBJ1-1; 7 bases align to TRBD1. The V gene's germline CDR1 is MNHEY and CDR2 SVGEGT. J gave up 4 bases and V 7 bases, and 15 bases lay outside the gene matches. CDR3 size: 16 residues. The CDR3 nucleotides are TGTGCCAGCAACCCCATCCGGGACAGAGCGGTCACTGAAGCTTTCTTT. Amino acid sequence: CASNPIRDRAVTEAFF.

This clonotype was counted only a few times. This chain connects TRBV3-1 to TRBJ1-5; D might be TRBD1 (5 bases). This CDR3 is built from 13 residues. The V end was cut by 1 base, the J end by 7 bases, with 8 bases between. CDR1 is LGHDT, CDR2 YNNKEL, per germline (reference sequence). CDR3 DNA: TGTGCCAGCAGCCAAGTGGGGGACCAGCCCCAGCATTTT. It encodes CASSQVGDQPQHF.

The rearrangement joins TRBV5-5 to TRBJ2-3; D is tentatively TRBD1 or TRBD2 (5 bases each). Germline V CDR1 and CDR2: SGHKS, YYEKEE (reference sequence). The CDR3 totals 16 residues. V was trimmed by 4 bases and J by 0 bases, leaving 15 bases between them. CDR3 in DNA: TGTGCCAGCAGCCAGGGACGGAGAACTAGCACAGATACGCAGTATTTT. Its protein is CASSQGRRTSTDTQYF. Full variable domain (outside the CDR3, taken from reference TRBV5-5 and TRBJ2-3): DAGVTQSPTHLIKTRGQQVTLRCSPISGHKSVSWYQQVLGQGPQFIFQYYEKEERGRGNFPDRFSARQFPNYSSELNVNALLLGDSALYLCASSQGRRTSTDTQYFGPGTRLTVL.

This clonotype was counted a few times. This chain uses TRBV7-6 with TRBJ2-2; TRBD1 is a possible D gene (5 bases). The CDR3 has 16 residues. The germline V gene encodes CDR1 SGHVS and CDR2 FNYEAQ. The V gene lost 4 bases and the J gene lost 1 base, with 13 bases spanning the gap. The CDR3 DNA reads TGTGCCAGCAGCTGGAAGCCAACAGGGAACACCGGGGAGCTGTTTTTT. This codes for CASSWKPTGNTGELFF.

The chain joins TRBV12-3 or TRBV12-4 to TRBJ2-1; 8 nucleotides match TRBD1. This CDR3 region has 15 residues. The junction had 12 bases not matched to a gene; V was cut back by 5 bases and J by 9 bases. The CDR3: CASSPRQGSGGEQFF. The CDR3 coding sequence is TGTGCCAGCAGTCCTCGACAGGGGTCAGGCGGTGAGCAGTTCTTC.

This clonotype was recorded at least ten times. The chain combines TRBV11-2 with TRBJ2-1, with no clear D. Germline CDR1 and CDR2: SGHAT and FQNNGV. Trimming removed 5 bases from V and 9 bases from J, with 17 bases in between. The CDR3 has 14 amino acids. The CDR3 sequence is CASSILTRGGEQFF. As DNA, the CDR3 is TGTGCCAGCAGCATCCTGACAAGAGGTGGTGAGCAGTTCTTC.

This clonotype was observed a few times. The chain uses TRBV29-1 and TRBJ2-7; TRBD1 matches at 9 bases. Per the germline V gene, CDR1 is SQVTM and CDR2 is ANQGSEA. The J segment lost 4 bases and the V segment lost 8 bases, leaving 12 bases of the junction unmatched. This CDR3 is built from 14 residues. The CDR3 DNA sequence: TGCAGCCTCGCGAGGGGGACAGGGAAATACGAGCAGTACTTC. Residues: CSLARGTGKYEQYF.

This chain connects TRBV7-2 to TRBJ2-7, with 8 bases matching TRBD1. The junction had 3 bases not matched to a gene; V was cut back by 3 bases and J by 2 bases. The CDR3 spans 14 residues. CDR1 and CDR2 (germline): SGHTA, FQGNSA. The CDR3 loop reads CASSLGQVPYEQYV. Written as DNA, the CDR3 is TGTGCCAGCAGCTTGGGACAGGTCCCCTACGAGCAGTACGTC.

This chain connects TRBV7-8 to TRBJ2-2; perhaps TRBD2 as D (5 bases). The CDR3 length is 13 residues. Germline V lookup: CDR1 SGHVS, CDR2 FQNEAQ. Trimming removed 2 bases from V and 8 bases from J, with 9 bases in between. This CDR3 reads CASSLRAAGELFF. The CDR3 DNA follows: TGTGCCAGCAGCTTACGAGCGGCGGGGGAGCTGTTTTTT.

This clonotype has only a few counts. The genes are TRBV6-5 and TRBJ1-1; perhaps TRBD1 as D (6 bases). Trimming removed 5 bases at V and 7 bases at J, with 11 bases between. Germline-derived CDR1 and CDR2 are MNHEY and SVGAGI. There are 12 residues in the CDR3. Written as DNA, the CDR3 is TGTGCCAGCAGTCCGACAGGTCGTGAAGCTTTCTTT. This translates into CASSPTGREAFF.